A single T cell receptor beta chain is shown here with its context. Its specificity is not known. TCRdb re-called clones from the PCR reads using MiXCR. Among about 10,000 clones listed, approximately 22% were seen once. This record belongs to a study of metastatic and nonmetastatic thyroid tumors. Study conclusions and caveats: The study reportedly found significantly higher TCR beta diversity in malignant thyroid tumors than benign nodules, in blood and tumor.

Germline V gene sequence: CDR1 SGHVS, CDR2 FNYEAQ. The V gene end was trimmed by 5 bases and the J gene end by 1 base; junction bases not matched to a gene: 5. This CDR3 spans 15 amino acids. Treatment of any kind had been given to no patient before thyroid surgery. The sequenced material came from adjacent normal tissue. The origin of this receptor is a female donor with papillary thyroid cancer or a benign thyroid nodule (not recorded which). Some clones in this sample may be carry-over from other donors' samples. The gene calls are TRBV7-6 and TRBJ2-7, with TRBD2 matching 10 bases. The CDR3 DNA reads as TGTGCCAGCAGCGCCGGGACTAGCGCTTCCTACGAGCAGTACTTC. Protein sequence: CASSAGTSASYEQYF.